This TCR beta chain was documented in a study of T-cell memory formation after mild COVID-19. Study-level background: Clusters of TCRs were largely donor specific.

This clonotype was recorded a few times. What it binds is not known. V shed 7 bases and J 6 bases; nucleotides not matched to a gene: 12. The CDR3 is 14 amino acids. Germline assignment: CDR1 SQVTM and CDR2 ANQGSEA. Whole-study results and caveats: Pre-infection memory showed some responding clones, and this suggested that cross-reactive memory joined. Day 15 to 85 contracting clones showed balanced CD4/CD8; day 15 to 37 expanders favored CD4+.

5'RACE, which relied on constant-segment primers, yielded TCR alpha and TCR beta cDNA libraries carrying sample barcodes and UMIs. TCRdb re-called the 5' RACE reads through MiXCR, storing one row per CDR3 protein. The table includes nearly 110,000 distinct CDR3 sequences, around 15% detected once. Sequenced material: PBMCs or a T cell subset sorted from them (not recorded which). V and J are TRBV29-1 and TRBJ2-3; 8 positions match TRBD2. This receptor was obtained from a man between 18 and 29 years old who had mild COVID-19 (a few samples of this study predate the infection). Cell type and time point are not known. CDR3 bases: TGCAGCGAGAGCCGCGGGGGGACCACGGATACGCAGTATTTT. This encodes CSESRGGTTDTQYF.